These 7 T cell receptor beta chains came from one sample sequenced in a study of cytomegalovirus exposure and HLA in healthy donors. It was with 60 Vbeta and 13 Jbeta primers that the PCR ran. Using immunoSEQ multiplex PCR, the repertoire was profiled, and TCRdb retains in-frame clones only, with some absent. This table holds around 200,000 clones, over 60% found once. Sample: PBMCs. The receptors stem from a male donor in good health and CMV-seronegative.

This clone came up once. The gene calls are TRBV27 and TRBJ2-3; 12 nucleotides align to TRBD2. The germline V gene has CDR1 MNHEY and CDR2 SMNVEV (reference sequence). With V trimmed by 3 bases and J by 4 bases, 5 bases remained unmatched. The CDR3 consists of 16 residues. CDR3 protein: CASSFILAGGSDTQYF. The CDR3 DNA follows: TGTGCCAGCAGTTTCATACTAGCGGGGGGTTCAGATACGCAGTATTTT.

The chain employs TRBV28 and TRBJ1-2; TRBD1 agrees at 9 bases. This CDR3 has 13 amino acids. CDR1 is MDHEN and CDR2 is SYDVKM in the germline V gene. V shed 6 bases and J 9 bases; nucleotides not matched to a gene: 8. The CDR3 sequence: CASRTDRGGSYTF. CDR3 nucleotide sequence: TGTGCCAGCAGAACGGACAGGGGAGGAAGCTACACCTTC.

The chain couples TRBV19 to TRBJ2-7, with D uncertain. The CDR3 sequence is 15 residues long. V was pared by 4 bases and J by 1 base, with 14 bases between. Germline lookup yields CDR1 LNHDA and CDR2 SQIVND (reference sequence). This CDR3 reads CASSKGSHGSYEQYF. Here the CDR3 DNA reads TGTGCCAGTAGTAAAGGTAGCCATGGATCCTACGAGCAGTACTTC.

The J gene is TRBJ2-3, the V gene TRBV7-9; 7 bases line up with TRBD1. Trimming cost V 5 bases and J 2 bases; bases outside gene matches: 7. Germline CDR1 is SEHNR and CDR2 is FQNEAQ (reference sequence). The CDR3 consists of 15 residues. CDR3 DNA sequence: TGTGCCAGCAGCCCAAAGACAGGGCCCACAGATACGCAGTATTTT. Translated: CASSPKTGPTDTQYF.

The chain links TRBV6-1 to TRBJ2-5; D uncertain. Between the trimmed V and J ends, which lost 1 base and 1 base, there was a span of 7 bases. The CDR3 runs to 14 residues. Per the germline V gene, CDR1 is MNHNS and CDR2 is SASEGT. CDR3 loop: CASSEEQLQETQYF. CDR3 sequence (DNA): TGTGCCAGCAGTGAAGAACAGCTCCAAGAGACCCAGTACTTC.

The rearrangement uses TRBV6-5 and TRBJ1-2; 9 bases agree with TRBD1. Germline V gives CDR1 MNHEY, CDR2 SVGAGI. V was clipped by 2 bases and J by 5 bases; unmatched bases: 9. This CDR3 has 16 amino acids. CDR3 sequence reads: CASSYTGIGQGYGYTF. The CDR3, as DNA: TGTGCCAGCAGTTACACTGGAATCGGACAGGGGTATGGCTACACCTTC.

The chain joins TRBV27 to TRBJ2-2; 13 bases line up with TRBD2. The germline V gene encodes CDR1 MNHEY and CDR2 SMNVEV (reference sequence). CDR3 length: 18 amino acids. V lost 6 bases, J lost 4 bases, and 11 bases stayed unmatched. CDR3 sequence reads: CASSSITSGRALTGELFF. The CDR3 DNA is TGTGCCAGCAGCTCTATCACTAGCGGGAGGGCCCTCACCGGGGAGCTGTTTTTT.